This TCR beta chain stems from a study of cytomegalovirus exposure and HLA in healthy donors. PCR was performed using 60 Vbeta and 13 Jbeta primers. Method: immunoSEQ multiplex PCR; TCRdb's copy keeps in-frame clones and lacks some. The sample holds about 120,000 clones, over 8.5% seen once. Trimming pared 0 bases from V and 1 base from J, leaving 12 bases between. CDR1 and CDR2 (germline): MGHRA, YSYEKL. The CDR3 is 16 residues long. Overall study findings and caveats: One variant, a missense change in DCLRE1C, was linked in a later analysis to TCR beta V- and J-gene trimming. According to a later analysis, donors in an Asian-associated ancestry cluster reportedly had fewer N-insertions than the approximately 670-donor mean. In terms of immune exposure information, only CMV serostatus was available.

In the case of this clone: The antigen remains unidentified.

Sampled while nominally healthy, donors likely had unrecorded immune exposures. The genes are TRBV4-1 and TRBJ1-1; a weak D match, TRBD1 (6 bases). This sequence originates from a woman in her forties in good health and CMV-seropositive. Specimen: PBMCs. CDR3 region: CASSQEGGVWNTEAFF. CDR3 nucleotide sequence: TGCGCCAGCAGCCAAGAAGGGGGAGTTTGGAACACTGAAGCTTTCTTT.